This paragraph reports one T cell receptor beta chain. The sample is drawn from a study of post-analysis software for immune sequencing data. The wider study: As for disease course, relapsing-remitting, secondary progressive and progressive-relapsing multiple sclerosis were all included.

The authors incorporated unique molecular identifiers into the TCR beta cDNA libraries. TCRdb fed the PCR reads into MiXCR, producing one record per CDR3 protein. The sample shows 600,000 to 700,000 distinct CDR3 sequences, roughly three fifths of them seen only once. This receptor was identified in a girl aged 2 to 9 with multiple sclerosis. Sequenced input: blood.

In DNA form, the CDR3 reads TGTGCCAGCAGCCTAAGAGGACTCGCACTGATGAGCTCCTACAATGAGCAGTTCTTC. Its translation: CASSLRGLALMSSYNEQFF. The chain has TRBV11-2 and TRBJ2-1; maybe TRBD2 (5 bases). The germline V gene encodes CDR1 SGHAT and CDR2 FQNNGV. The CDR3 has 19 amino acids. Deletions cut 5 bases from V and 0 bases from J, with 23 bases between.